These 29 T cell receptor beta chains originate from one sample sequenced in a study of blood T cell repertoires in COVID-19. The table came from immunoSEQ multiplex PCR; TCRdb's copy has only in-frame clones and leaves some out. This sample yields about 130,000 clones, of which approximately 74% are seen a single time; approximately 5.7% belongs to the top ten. The sample consisted of peripheral blood. The receptor source for this set is a man between 60 and 75 years old with acute or convalescent COVID-19.

This clone occurred a few times. The V call is TRBV6-5, the J call TRBJ1-1, with a possible D match to TRBD1 (6 bases). The CDR3 extends over 15 amino acids. CDR1 is MNHEY and CDR2 is SVGAGI in the germline V gene. Trimming stripped 0 bases from V and 6 bases from J, with 14 bases between. The CDR3 sequence: CASSYSRHSGAEAFF. CDR3 DNA sequence: TGTGCCAGCAGTTACTCGAGACACTCAGGGGCTGAAGCTTTCTTT.

This clone has only a few counts. The V call is TRBV6-1, the J call TRBJ1-2; tentative D call: TRBD1 (6 bases). There are 16 residues in the CDR3. V lost 2 bases to trimming and J lost 5 bases, with 18 bases between them. Germline V gene data show CDR1 as MNHNS and CDR2 as SASEGT. The chain's CDR3 is CASSEMNAGGGYGYTF. CDR3 nucleotides: TGTGCCAGCAGTGAAATGAACGCGGGGGGCGGGTATGGCTACACCTTC.

This clone came up once. The chain joins TRBV5-1 to TRBJ2-1; perhaps TRBD2 as D (5 bases). The germline V gene encodes CDR1 SGHRS and CDR2 YFSETQ. The CDR3 loop spans 12 amino acids. The V end lost 5 bases, the J end lost 15 bases, and 18 bases lay between the germline ends. Here the CDR3 reads CASSTDGVQRFF. The CDR3 DNA sequence: TGCGCCAGCAGTACGGACGGGGTCCAGAGGTTCTTC. The whole variable domain, filled in from reference TRBV5-1 and TRBJ2-1, reads KAGVTQTPRYLIKTRGQQVTLSCSPISGHRSVSWYQQTPGQGLQFLFEYFSETQRNKGNFPGRFSGRQFSNSRSEMNVSTLELGDSALYLCASSTDGVQRFFGPGTRLTVL.

This clone has only a few counts. The chain's CDR3 is CATSEAKGGTNEKLFF. DNA for the CDR3: TGTGCCACCAGTGAAGCTAAAGGGGGAACTAATGAAAAACTGTTTTTT. The chain links TRBV24-1 to TRBJ1-4; maybe TRBD1 (6 bases). CDR3 length: 16 amino acids. Germline V gene lookup returns CDR1 KGHDR and CDR2 SFDVKD. Between the trimmed V and J ends, which lost 4 bases and 1 base, there was a span of 12 bases.

The V gene is TRBV9, the J gene TRBJ1-1, with TRBD1 as a possible D gene (5 bases). V was cut by 3 bases and J by 1 base, with 10 bases left in between. Per the germline V gene, CDR1 is SGDLS and CDR2 is YYNGEE. This CDR3 is built from 14 residues. The CDR3 here is CASSALDRNTEAFF. CDR3 DNA: TGTGCCAGCAGCGCCCTAGACAGGAACACTGAAGCTTTCTTT.

The chain couples TRBV19 to TRBJ1-1, with 10 bases aligning to TRBD1. This CDR3 is 14 amino acids long. Per germline, CDR1 LNHDA and CDR2 SQIVND (reference sequence). Germline trimming cut 7 bases from V and 5 bases from J; bases unmatched to any gene: 7. The CDR3 nucleotides are TGTGCCAGTACAAGACAGGGGGCAATGACTGAAGCTTTCTTT. Translation gives CASTRQGAMTEAFF.

This clone was recorded only once. This chain joins TRBV11-2 and TRBJ2-2; D not certain. V lost 1 base and J 7 bases, leaving 13 bases between the germline ends. The CDR3 length is 15 residues. The V gene's germline CDR1 is SGHAT and CDR2 FQNNGV. This CDR3 reads CASSLAPSHGGELFF. CDR3 coding DNA: TGTGCCAGCAGCTTAGCGCCCTCTCACGGCGGGGAGCTGTTTTTT.

This chain connects TRBV5-1 to TRBJ1-1; D remains unclear. Trimming removed 0 bases from V and 7 bases from J, with 13 bases in between. This CDR3 spans 14 amino acids. In germline, CDR1 is SGHRS, CDR2 YFSETQ. The CDR3 DNA is TGCGCCAGCAGCTTGGAGGGTGGGAGTAATGAAGCTTTCTTT. Amino acid sequence: CASSLEGGSNEAFF.

This clone has at least ten counts. The chain carries TRBV7-6 and TRBJ2-7; D ambiguous. CDR3 length equals 13 residues. Trimming took off 1 base at V and 4 bases at J, with 8 bases between the two ends. CDR1 is SGHVS, CDR2 FNYEAQ, per germline. The CDR3 spells CASSLVAVYEQYF. The CDR3 bases are TGTGCCAGCAGCTTAGTGGCTGTTTACGAGCAGTACTTC.

The chain is built from TRBV27 and TRBJ1-1; 8 bases are a match to TRBD1. This CDR3 has 15 amino acids. Germline assignment: CDR1 MNHEY and CDR2 SMNVEV (reference sequence). Trimming took 5 bases from V and 3 from J; bases not matched to a gene: 8. CDR3 loop: CASSPSHRGDTEAFF. Written as DNA, the CDR3 is TGTGCCAGCAGTCCCTCCCACAGGGGGGACACTGAAGCTTTCTTT.

The chain is built from TRBV14 and TRBJ1-4; 7 nucleotides agree with TRBD1. The CDR3 extends over 12 amino acids. V was clipped by 5 bases and J by 13 bases; unmatched bases: 7. The V gene's germline CDR1 is SGHDN and CDR2 FVKESK. The CDR3 protein is CASSKGGRVLFF. The CDR3, as DNA: TGTGCCAGCAGCAAAGGGGGCAGGGTACTGTTTTTT. The full variable domain, in which reference TRBV14 and TRBJ1-4 provide the parts outside the CDR3, is EAGVTQFPSHSVIEKGQTVTLRCDPISGHDNLYWYRRVMGKEIKFLLHFVKESKQDESGMPNNRFLAERTGGTYSTLKVQPAELEDSGVYFCASSKGGRVLFFGSGTQLSVL.

This clone turned up a few times. The rearrangement links TRBV11-3 to TRBJ2-7, with 14 positions matching TRBD2. Germline V gene lookup returns CDR1 SGHNT and CDR2 YENEEA. This CDR3 is 15 amino acids long. Trimming at V came to 0 bases and at J to 7 bases, leaving 2 bases not matched to a gene. This chain's CDR3 is CASSLDGLAGGEQYF. DNA for the CDR3: TGTGCCAGCAGCTTAGATGGACTAGCGGGAGGAGAGCAGTACTTC.

The rearrangement uses TRBV5-1 and TRBJ2-1, with D tentatively TRBD2 (5 bases). The V end lost 7 bases, the J end lost 6 bases, and 23 bases lay between the germline ends. CDR1 and CDR2 (germline): SGHRS, YFSETQ. The CDR3 totals 16 residues. The DNA for the CDR3 is TGCGCCAGCTCTATCAAATCGACGGGAAGTGGCAATGAGCAGTTCTTC. Its protein is CASSIKSTGSGNEQFF.

In DNA form, the CDR3 reads TGTGCCAGCAGTTCGGGACTAGCGGGAACAGATACGCAGTATTTT. This translates into CASSSGLAGTDTQYF. The J gene is TRBJ2-3, the V gene TRBV7-2; the match to TRBD2 covers 13 bases. CDR1 and CDR2 from the germline V gene are SGHTA and FQGNSA. The CDR3 loop spans 15 amino acids. Trimming cost V 6 bases and J 3 bases; bases outside gene matches: 3.

This clone appeared a few times. V is TRBV6-6 and J is TRBJ2-3; 7 bases agree with TRBD2. Germline V CDR1 and CDR2: MNHNY, SVGAGI (reference sequence). CDR3 length equals 14 residues. After removal of 8 bases from V and 2 bases from J, the junction contained 7 bases not matched to a gene. The CDR3 sequence: CASGRDYLTDTQYF. CDR3 sequence (DNA): TGTGCCAGCGGCCGGGACTACCTCACAGATACGCAGTATTTT.

J is TRBJ2-3 and V is TRBV7-9, with D unclear. The V end lost 2 bases, the J end lost 5 bases, and 5 bases lay between the germline ends. The germline gives CDR1 SEHNR, CDR2 FQNEAQ (reference sequence). This CDR3 contains 12 residues. CDR3 coding DNA: TGTGCCAGCAGCTTATCGGGAGATACGCAGTATTTT. Protein: CASSLSGDTQYF.

The genes are TRBV7-6 and TRBJ2-2, with D tentatively TRBD1 (6 bases). V was trimmed by 4 bases and J by 5 bases, leaving 17 bases between them. CDR1 SGHVS and CDR2 FNYEAQ come from the germline V gene. The CDR3 contains 16 residues. The CDR3 is CASSSHRTAVTGELFF. The CDR3 coding sequence is TGTGCCAGCAGCTCCCACCGGACAGCGGTTACCGGGGAGCTGTTTTTT.

The rearrangement links TRBV30 to TRBJ1-1, with D tentatively TRBD1 (5 bases). Trimming left V 4 bases short and J 1 base short, with 10 bases between. Germline CDR1 is GTSNPN and CDR2 is SVGIG (reference sequence). The CDR3 is 13 amino acids. DNA for the CDR3: TGTGCCTGGATGGAGGGGTCGAACACTGAAGCTTTCTTT. Its translation: CAWMEGSNTEAFF.

In its sample, this clone was seen once. The chain joins TRBV2 to TRBJ1-2; possible D gene TRBD1, 5 bases. In germline, CDR1 is SNHLY, CDR2 FYNNEI. Trimming shortened V by 1 base and J by 8 bases, and 17 bases separated the two germline ends. CDR3 length: 15 residues. The CDR3 region is CASSEEVGLWGGYTF. In DNA form, the CDR3 reads TGTGCCAGCAGTGAAGAAGTGGGACTCTGGGGGGGCTACACCTTC.

The chain has TRBV2 and TRBJ1-5, with 11 positions matching TRBD1. The CDR3 has 14 residues. V gave up 9 bases and J gave up 4 bases; unmatched junction bases: 5. Germline CDR1 SNHLY, CDR2 FYNNEI. CDR3 in DNA: TGTGCCAGTGTTGGACAGGGGGCGAATCAGCCCCAGCATTTT. Protein product: CASVGQGANQPQHF.

The rearrangement links TRBV19 to TRBJ1-1, with D possibly being TRBD1 (5 bases). Trimming cost V 1 base and J 4 bases, with 13 bases left between them. The CDR3 is made up of 15 amino acids. Germline values: CDR1 LNHDA, CDR2 SQIVND (reference sequence). The DNA of the CDR3 is TGTGCCAGTAGTATAGTGGAGGGGAGAGGCACTGAAGCTTTCTTT. It is translated as CASSIVEGRGTEAFF.

The chain joins TRBV5-1 to TRBJ2-2, with a tentative D call TRBD1 (6 bases). The CDR3 runs 15 residues. V lost 5 bases, J lost 0 bases, and 11 bases lay in between. The germline V gene encodes CDR1 SGHRS and CDR2 YFSETQ. The CDR3, as DNA: TGCGCCAGCAGTTCCGGGACAACGAACACCGGGGAGCTGTTTTTT. Protein: CASSSGTTNTGELFF. The full variable domain, its missing parts supplied by reference TRBV5-1 and TRBJ2-2, is KAGVTQTPRYLIKTRGQQVTLSCSPISGHRSVSWYQQTPGQGLQFLFEYFSETQRNKGNFPGRFSGRQFSNSRSEMNVSTLELGDSALYLCASSSGTTNTGELFFGEGSRLTVL.

The rearrangement links TRBV11-2 to TRBJ1-2; possible D gene TRBD1, 6 bases. Germline loops: CDR1 SGHAT, CDR2 FQNNGV. Trimming shortened V by 5 bases and J by 6 bases, and 19 bases separated the two germline ends. This CDR3 contains 15 residues. In DNA, the CDR3 is TGTGCCAGCAGCAAAAGTGGTGCAGGGGCGGATGGCTACACCTTC. Its protein product is CASSKSGAGADGYTF.

V gene TRBV6-5 combines with J gene TRBJ1-4; 8 bases map to TRBD1. The CDR3 is 16 residues long. The trim removed 4 bases at V and 7 bases at J, leaving 11 bases unmatched. In germline, CDR1 is MNHEY, CDR2 SVGAGI. The CDR3 loop is CASSSDRGPLREKLFF. DNA of the CDR3: TGTGCCAGCAGTTCTGACAGGGGACCCCTACGTGAAAAACTGTTTTTT.

V is TRBV7-3 and J is TRBJ2-7; 10 bases are a match to TRBD1. V lost 5 bases and J lost 9; bases outside the gene matches: 10. The CDR3 contains 14 residues. Germline V CDR1 and CDR2: SGHTA, FQGTGA. The CDR3 loop is CASSQPGQGTRQYF. CDR3 DNA: TGTGCCAGCAGCCAACCGGGACAGGGGACAAGGCAGTACTTC.

The V call is TRBV24-1, the J call TRBJ2-6, with D perhaps TRBD2 (7 bases). V dropped 5 bases and J dropped 4 bases, with 11 bases sitting between them. This CDR3 is built from 15 residues. Germline V lookup: CDR1 KGHDR, CDR2 SFDVKD. CDR3 sequence: CATSAGGAGANVLTF. DNA of the CDR3: TGTGCCACCAGTGCGGGGGGCGCCGGGGCCAACGTCCTGACTTTC.

V gene TRBV10-3 combines with J gene TRBJ2-7, with D tentatively TRBD2 (7 bases). Germline V lookup: CDR1 ENHRY, CDR2 SYGVKD. Trimming stripped 6 bases from V and 0 bases from J, with 15 bases between. The CDR3 has 15 amino acids. The CDR3 DNA reads as TGTGCCATCAGGGGGGGAGGGGGTAGCTCCTACGAGCAGTACTTC. Amino acid sequence: CAIRGGGGSSYEQYF.

The chain joins TRBV30 to TRBJ2-6; 8 bases are shared with TRBD1. Unmatched junction bases numbered 5, after V lost 8 bases and J lost 2 bases. Germline lookup yields CDR1 GTSNPN and CDR2 SVGIG (reference sequence). The CDR3 runs 14 residues. The CDR3 here is CARATGAGANVLTF. For the CDR3, the DNA is TGTGCCAGAGCGACAGGGGCTGGGGCCAACGTCCTGACTTTC.

This clone was seen a few times. The CDR3 here is CASSLLFTTGNYGYTF. The CDR3 bases are TGTGCCAGCAGCTTGCTGTTCACTACGGGAAACTATGGCTACACCTTC. The rearrangement links TRBV5-5 to TRBJ1-2, with D uncertain. V was cut by 1 base and J by 2 bases, with 15 bases left in between. The CDR3 has 16 residues. Germline V gene data show CDR1 as SGHKS and CDR2 as YYEKEE (reference sequence).